This is a list of T cell receptor beta chains from one sample in a study of control samples from healthy donors and cancer patients. TCRdb's table, derived via immunoSEQ multiplex PCR, lists solely in-frame clones and lacks some. The table shows about 120,000 clones, with 80% to 90% occurring only once. The sequenced sample was blood. The receptors derive from a man under 40 in good health. Each CDR3 is given with its conserved first and last residue. The D gene is left open where the match is weak. Size values are once, few and many counts, or a class for expanded clones, and some rows have none.

j_call: TRBJ1-2
clone_size: .
v_call: TRBV10-1
d_call: .
cdr3_nt: TGCGCCAGCAGTGAAGAGTTGGCATATGGCTACACCTTC
cdr3_aa: CASSEELAYGYTF

j_call: TRBJ2-2
clone_size: .
v_call: TRBV10-1
d_call: .
cdr3_nt: TGCGCCAGCAGTGTTGTCGCGTCCGGGGAGCTGTTTTTT
cdr3_aa: CASSVVASGELFF

j_call: TRBJ2-7
clone_size: .
v_call: TRBV7-2
d_call: .
cdr3_nt: TGTGCCAGCAGCTTAGTGCTTCAGGGCGGCCACGAGCAGTACTTC
cdr3_aa: CASSLVLQGGHEQYF

j_call: TRBJ1-5
clone_size: .
v_call: TRBV18
d_call: TRBD1
cdr3_nt: TGTGCCAGCTCACCCCAAGACAGGGTTGGCAATCAGCCCCAGCATTTT
cdr3_aa: CASSPQDRVGNQPQHF

j_call: TRBJ1-2
clone_size: .
v_call: TRBV28
d_call: .
cdr3_nt: TGTGCCAGCAGTATTTGGGACATTTCCGGCTACACCTTC
cdr3_aa: CASSIWDISGYTF

j_call: TRBJ1-2
clone_size: many
v_call: TRBV2
d_call: TRBD1
cdr3_nt: TGTGCCAGCAGTGTTACAGGGGATGGAGGCTACACCTTC
cdr3_aa: CASSVTGDGGYTF

j_call: TRBJ2-2
clone_size: .
v_call: TRBV7-9
d_call: .
cdr3_nt: TGTGCCAGCAGCTTAGCAGGGGTCGCCGGGGAGCTGTTTTTT
cdr3_aa: CASSLAGVAGELFF

j_call: TRBJ2-5
clone_size: .
v_call: TRBV18
d_call: .
cdr3_nt: TGTGCCAGCTCACCACCCTGGCCCCAAGAGACCCAGTACTTC
cdr3_aa: CASSPPWPQETQYF

j_call: TRBJ1-2
clone_size: .
v_call: TRBV3-1/TRBV3-2
d_call: TRBD1
cdr3_nt: TGTGCCAGCAGCCAAACCCCTGGGACAGACTATGGCTACACCTTC
cdr3_aa: CASSQTPGTDYGYTF

j_call: TRBJ2-6
clone_size: .
v_call: TRBV15
d_call: .
cdr3_nt: TGTGCCACCAGCAGAGTCCCTGGGGCCAACGTCCTGACTTTC
cdr3_aa: CATSRVPGANVLTF

j_call: TRBJ2-3
clone_size: .
v_call: TRBV30
d_call: .
cdr3_nt: TGTGCCTGGAGCGCTATCGGGGGCCCCACAGATACGCAGTATTTT
cdr3_aa: CAWSAIGGPTDTQYF

j_call: TRBJ2-2
clone_size: few
v_call: TRBV7-2
d_call: TRBD2
cdr3_nt: TGTGCCAGCAGCTTGGGACTAGCGTCTACCGGGGAGCTGTTTTTT
cdr3_aa: CASSLGLASTGELFF

j_call: TRBJ2-1
clone_size: .
v_call: TRBV7-3
d_call: .
cdr3_nt: TGTGCCAGCAGTCTCGGGACTCGACCAAATGAGCAGTTCTTC
cdr3_aa: CASSLGTRPNEQFF

j_call: TRBJ1-4
clone_size: .
v_call: TRBV19
d_call: .
cdr3_nt: TGTGCCAGTGGGGCGACAGAAAATGTGAAGGGGGTGTTTTTT
cdr3_aa: CASGATENVKGVFF

j_call: TRBJ2-2
clone_size: .
v_call: TRBV7-3
d_call: .
cdr3_nt: TGTGCCAGCAGCTCACAGGGTCCCGGGGAGCTGTTTTTT
cdr3_aa: CASSSQGPGELFF

j_call: TRBJ1-1
clone_size: .
v_call: TRBV18
d_call: .
cdr3_nt: TGTGCCAGCTCACCTCGATTCGGGGGGGCTGAAGCTTTCTTT
cdr3_aa: CASSPRFGGAEAFF

j_call: TRBJ2-2
clone_size: .
v_call: TRBV3-1/TRBV3-2
d_call: TRBD2
cdr3_nt: TGTGCCAGCAGCCAAGTAGGGACTAGCGGGGCGAACACCGGGGAGCTGTTTTTT
cdr3_aa: CASSQVGTSGANTGELFF

j_call: TRBJ2-1
clone_size: .
v_call: TRBV6-1
d_call: .
cdr3_nt: TGTGCCAGCAGTGAAGGCCGGGGATCGGATGAGCAGTTCTTC
cdr3_aa: CASSEGRGSDEQFF

j_call: TRBJ1-2
clone_size: once
v_call: TRBV3-1/TRBV3-2
d_call: .
cdr3_nt: TGTGCCAGCAGCCAAGATCTGAATCCTTTGCCCTATGGCTACACCTTC
cdr3_aa: CASSQDLNPLPYGYTF

j_call: TRBJ2-3
clone_size: once
v_call: TRBV29-1
d_call: .
cdr3_nt: TGCAGCGTTTTAGTTGATACGCAGTATTTT
cdr3_aa: CSVLVDTQYF

j_call: TRBJ1-5
clone_size: .
v_call: TRBV5-1
d_call: .
cdr3_nt: TGCGCCAGCAGCTTGGGGGTAAGGGAAGATCAGCCCCAGCATTTT
cdr3_aa: CASSLGVREDQPQHF

j_call: TRBJ2-3
clone_size: .
v_call: TRBV25-1
d_call: .
cdr3_nt: TGTGCCAGCAGTCCCAGTGGGGGGGGCGCAGATACGCAGTATTTT
cdr3_aa: CASSPSGGGADTQYF

j_call: TRBJ2-5
clone_size: .
v_call: TRBV2
d_call: TRBD2
cdr3_nt: TGTGCCAGCAGTGAAGCAGGGAGGGGAGGTGAGACCCAGTACTTC
cdr3_aa: CASSEAGRGGETQYF

j_call: TRBJ1-4
clone_size: .
v_call: TRBV5-1
d_call: .
cdr3_nt: TGCGCCAGCAGCCCGGGGGTTGCAACTAATGAAAAACTGTTTTTT
cdr3_aa: CASSPGVATNEKLFF

j_call: TRBJ2-3
clone_size: .
v_call: TRBV19
d_call: .
cdr3_nt: TGTGCCACCAGTTGGGCGGAAGATACGCAGTATTTT
cdr3_aa: CATSWAEDTQYF

j_call: TRBJ1-6
clone_size: once
v_call: TRBV12-3/TRBV12-4
d_call: TRBD1
cdr3_nt: TGTGCCAGCAGAAGGACAGGGTATACACCCCTCCACTTT
cdr3_aa: CASRRTGYTPLHF

j_call: TRBJ1-3
clone_size: .
v_call: TRBV15
d_call: .
cdr3_nt: TGTGCCACCAGCAGAGATAACGGGGCTGGAAACACCATATATTTT
cdr3_aa: CATSRDNGAGNTIYF

j_call: TRBJ1-2
clone_size: .
v_call: TRBV6-1
d_call: TRBD1
cdr3_nt: TGTGCCAGCAGTGAGGGACAGCGAGGCTACACCTTC
cdr3_aa: CASSEGQRGYTF

j_call: TRBJ2-4
clone_size: .
v_call: TRBV4-1
d_call: .
cdr3_nt: TGCGCCAGCAGCCAAGGGAACAGGGAGAAAAACATTCAGTACTTC
cdr3_aa: CASSQGNREKNIQYF

j_call: TRBJ2-3
clone_size: .
v_call: TRBV5-1
d_call: .
cdr3_nt: TGCGCCAGCAGCGTGACCACAGATACGCAGTATTTT
cdr3_aa: CASSVTTDTQYF

j_call: TRBJ1-2
clone_size: .
v_call: TRBV2
d_call: TRBD1
cdr3_nt: TGTGCCAGCAGCCTCGGACAGGGGACCTATGGCTACACCTTC
cdr3_aa: CASSLGQGTYGYTF

j_call: TRBJ1-2
clone_size: .
v_call: TRBV4-1
d_call: TRBD1
cdr3_nt: TGCGCCAGCAGCGCAACGGGACAGGACTATGGCTACACCTTC
cdr3_aa: CASSATGQDYGYTF

j_call: TRBJ1-4
clone_size: .
v_call: TRBV27
d_call: .
cdr3_nt: TGTGCCAGCAGTTTGACCGGGACAATCGGAAGCGGTGAAAAACTGTTTTTT
cdr3_aa: CASSLTGTIGSGEKLFF

j_call: TRBJ1-5
clone_size: .
v_call: TRBV29-1
d_call: TRBD1
cdr3_nt: TGCAGCGTTGGACAGGGCCGGGGGGAGCCCCAGCATTTT
cdr3_aa: CSVGQGRGEPQHF

j_call: TRBJ1-3
clone_size: medium-sized
v_call: TRBV2
d_call: .
cdr3_nt: TGTGCCAGCCAGTTAGGGTCTGGAAACACCATATATTTT
cdr3_aa: CASQLGSGNTIYF

j_call: TRBJ1-5
clone_size: .
v_call: TRBV19
d_call: TRBD1
cdr3_nt: TGTGCCAGTTTGGGACAGGGGCTAAATCAGCCCCAGCATTTT
cdr3_aa: CASLGQGLNQPQHF

j_call: TRBJ2-2
clone_size: once
v_call: TRBV10-3
d_call: TRBD1
cdr3_nt: TGTGCCATCAGGGGACAGGGGATCGGGGAGCTGTTTTTT
cdr3_aa: CAIRGQGIGELFF

j_call: TRBJ1-4
clone_size: .
v_call: TRBV7-2
d_call: TRBD1
cdr3_nt: TGTGCCAGCAGCTTAGGAGGGGCAGGGGGCGCTGGGGGGAATGAAAAACTGTTTTTT
cdr3_aa: CASSLGGAGGAGGNEKLFF

j_call: TRBJ1-2
clone_size: once
v_call: TRBV2
d_call: .
cdr3_nt: TGTGCCAGCAGTCGGGGCTCCAACTATGGCTACACCTTC
cdr3_aa: CASSRGSNYGYTF

j_call: TRBJ1-2
clone_size: .
v_call: TRBV3-1/TRBV3-2
d_call: .
cdr3_nt: TGTGCCAGCAGCCCTTCAACCGGCCCTAGGGTAGGCTACACCTTC
cdr3_aa: CASSPSTGPRVGYTF

j_call: TRBJ2-5
clone_size: once
v_call: TRBV29-1
d_call: TRBD1
cdr3_nt: TGCAGCGTGTGGACAGGGGGAGAGACCCAGTACTTC
cdr3_aa: CSVWTGGETQYF

j_call: TRBJ1-2
clone_size: .
v_call: TRBV4-2
d_call: .
cdr3_nt: TGTGCCAGCAGCCAAGACCGAGGGTTTAAATATGGCTACACCTTC
cdr3_aa: CASSQDRGFKYGYTF

j_call: TRBJ2-2
clone_size: .
v_call: TRBV24-1
d_call: .
cdr3_nt: TGTGCCACCAGTGATGCGGGCCCGGACTCGACGCGCACCGGGGAGCTGTTTTTT
cdr3_aa: CATSDAGPDSTRTGELFF

j_call: TRBJ2-2
clone_size: .
v_call: TRBV19
d_call: TRBD1
cdr3_nt: TGTGCCAGTAGTATCGACAGGGGTTTAGGCGGGGAGCTGTTTTTT
cdr3_aa: CASSIDRGLGGELFF

j_call: TRBJ1-2
clone_size: .
v_call: TRBV6-1
d_call: .
cdr3_nt: TGTGCCAGCAGTGAAATTGCTACACAACGAGCTAACTATGGCTACACCTTC
cdr3_aa: CASSEIATQRANYGYTF

j_call: TRBJ1-5
clone_size: .
v_call: TRBV15
d_call: TRBD1
cdr3_nt: TGTGCCACCAGCAGAGGTCGGGACAGTAATCAGCCCCAGCATTTT
cdr3_aa: CATSRGRDSNQPQHF

j_call: TRBJ2-1
clone_size: once
v_call: TRBV5-1
d_call: .
cdr3_nt: TGCGCCAGCAGCTTGGCTCAGATCTCCTACAATGAGCAGTTCTTC
cdr3_aa: CASSLAQISYNEQFF

j_call: TRBJ1-5
clone_size: .
v_call: TRBV4-1
d_call: .
cdr3_nt: TGCGCCAGCAGCGGATGGCAGGGTGTCCAGCCCCAGCATTTT
cdr3_aa: CASSGWQGVQPQHF

j_call: TRBJ1-2
clone_size: few
v_call: TRBV3-1/TRBV3-2
d_call: .
cdr3_nt: TGTGCCAGCAGCCTCGGCGAGGGAGGCTACACCTTC
cdr3_aa: CASSLGEGGYTF

j_call: TRBJ1-4
clone_size: .
v_call: TRBV30
d_call: .
cdr3_nt: TGTGCCTGGAGTGTGGGGGACACGGCGGGCGAAAAACTGTTTTTT
cdr3_aa: CAWSVGDTAGEKLFF

j_call: TRBJ1-2
clone_size: many
v_call: TRBV15
d_call: .
cdr3_nt: TGTGCCACCGGCACCAATGGTGGCTACACCTTC
cdr3_aa: CATGTNGGYTF

j_call: TRBJ1-1
clone_size: .
v_call: TRBV27
d_call: .
cdr3_nt: TGTGCCAGCGTCGGACGGGAGGGTGATTACACTGAAGCTTTCTTT
cdr3_aa: CASVGREGDYTEAFF

j_call: TRBJ1-1
clone_size: .
v_call: TRBV5-1
d_call: .
cdr3_nt: TGCGCCAGCAGCTTGGACGGTGACAGAGTGAACACTGAAGCTTTCTTT
cdr3_aa: CASSLDGDRVNTEAFF

j_call: TRBJ2-7
clone_size: once
v_call: TRBV2
d_call: .
cdr3_nt: TGTGCCAGCAGTGACGGCTACGAGCAGTACTTC
cdr3_aa: CASSDGYEQYF

j_call: TRBJ2-2
clone_size: many
v_call: TRBV18
d_call: TRBD1
cdr3_nt: TGTGCCAGCTCACCAGACAGGGCCGGGGAGCTGTTTTTT
cdr3_aa: CASSPDRAGELFF

j_call: TRBJ2-1
clone_size: .
v_call: TRBV5-1
d_call: TRBD1
cdr3_nt: TGCGCCAGCAGCCTGGGACAGGGGTCCCTCAATGAGCAGTTCTTC
cdr3_aa: CASSLGQGSLNEQFF

j_call: TRBJ1-5
clone_size: .
v_call: TRBV4-1
d_call: .
cdr3_nt: TGCGCCAGCAGCCCTTGGACGGATAGCAATCAGCCCCAGCATTTT
cdr3_aa: CASSPWTDSNQPQHF

j_call: TRBJ2-7
clone_size: .
v_call: TRBV5-1
d_call: TRBD1
cdr3_nt: TGCGCCAGCAGCTTGCCAACAGGGGGCGACGAGCAGTACTTC
cdr3_aa: CASSLPTGGDEQYF

j_call: TRBJ1-2
clone_size: few
v_call: TRBV6-6
d_call: .
cdr3_nt: TGTGCCAATTCTCAACAGGGAGGTGGCTACACCTTC
cdr3_aa: CANSQQGGGYTF